What follows are 2 T cell receptor beta chains derived from one specimen sequenced in a study of Graves' ophthalmopathy and Graves' hyperthyroidism. The sequenced template was RNA, covering the TCR beta CDR3 region. The library came from an HTBI-primed first-round RT-PCR and a second-round multiplex PCR. TCRdb re-analysed the multiplex PCR reads in MiXCR, keeping a single row per CDR3 protein. The sample holds a few hundred thousand distinct CDR3 sequences, 20% to 25% seen once. Sequenced input: peripheral blood. The receptor set was obtained from a woman aged 50 to 60 with Graves' ophthalmopathy.

This sequence joins TRBV6-1 and TRBJ2-2; a possible D gene is TRBD2 (6 bases). CDR1 MNHNS and CDR2 SASEGT come from the germline V gene. The CDR3 runs 16 residues. The V and J ends lost 7 bases and 0 bases respectively, with 15 bases between them. The CDR3, as DNA: TGTGCCAGCACCAAATCGGGGGAGGCGAACACCGGGGAGCTGTTTTTT. This codes for CASTKSGEANTGELFF.

This clonotype was seen repeatedly, ten times or more. The chain employs TRBV24-1 and TRBJ2-5; 8 nucleotides match TRBD1. From germline, CDR1 is KGHDR and CDR2 SFDVKD. V shed 0 bases, J shed 5 bases, and the junction held 7 bases outside the gene matches. The CDR3 covers 16 residues. The CDR3 sequence: CATSDLSETGDETQYF. The DNA of the CDR3 is TGTGCCACCAGTGATTTGTCCGAGACAGGGGATGAGACCCAGTACTTC.